The 32 T cell receptor beta chains below come from one sample, sequenced in a study of shared clonotypes between healthy human individuals. Here immunoSEQ multiplex PCR was the method, and the copy in TCRdb shows in-frame clones only, minus some. The data show about 450,000 clones, 70% to 80% seen once. Specimen: PBMCs. The receptor set was obtained from a woman in her forties in good health. Some clones in this sample may be carry-over from other donors' samples.

The V call is TRBV11-3, the J call TRBJ2-2, with 8 positions matching TRBD1. CDR1 is SGHNT, CDR2 YENEEA, per germline. V was pared by 3 bases and J by 0 bases, with 15 bases of the junction left unmatched. This CDR3 has 20 residues. CDR3 sequence (DNA): TGTGCCAGCAGCTTTGCTGCCGGGACAGGCCCGTTCGCGAACACCGGGGAGCTGTTTTTT. Its translation: CASSFAAGTGPFANTGELFF.

At least ten counts were recorded for this clone. The V and J genes are TRBV6-1 and TRBJ1-2, with TRBD1 identical over 7 bases. The CDR3 runs 15 residues. Germline trimming cut 7 bases from V and 8 bases from J; bases unmatched to any gene: 16. Germline-derived CDR1 and CDR2 are MNHNS and SASEGT. The CDR3 loop is CASKGRQGDMQGYTF. For the CDR3, the DNA is TGTGCCAGCAAGGGTCGGCAGGGGGACATGCAGGGCTACACCTTC.

As concerns this clone: Other DNA sequences within the sample encode an identical CDR3. J is TRBJ2-7 and V is TRBV5-1; 8 positions agree with TRBD1. Germline loops: CDR1 SGHRS, CDR2 YFSETQ. J gave up 3 bases and V 0 bases, and 5 bases lay outside the gene matches. CDR3 length: 15 residues. The CDR3 region is CASSLEGTGGYEQYF. The CDR3 DNA reads TGCGCCAGCAGCTTGGAAGGGACAGGAGGCTACGAGCAGTACTTC.

This clone was found a few times. The chain links TRBV27 to TRBJ1-1; D remains unclear. V was clipped by 0 bases and J by 0 bases, with 11 bases between them. Per the germline V gene, CDR1 is MNHEY and CDR2 is SMNVEV (reference sequence). The CDR3 has 16 amino acids. CDR3 region: CASSLSFGDVNTEAFF. CDR3 in DNA: TGTGCCAGCAGTTTATCGTTCGGGGATGTGAACACTGAAGCTTTCTTT.

The CDR3 DNA is TGTGCCAGCTCACCACCGGGGAACTCTGGAAACACCATATATTTT. Translation: CASSPPGNSGNTIYF. J is TRBJ1-3 and V is TRBV18; D unresolved. Trimming stripped 0 bases from V and 0 bases from J, with 6 bases between. Germline V CDR1 and CDR2: KGHSH, LQKENI. The CDR3 runs 15 residues.

The chain joins TRBV2 to TRBJ2-3; D is ambiguous. The germline V gene has CDR1 SNHLY and CDR2 FYNNEI. CDR3 size: 14 residues. The V gene lost 7 bases and the J gene lost 2 bases, with 13 bases spanning the gap. The CDR3 DNA reads TGTGCCAGCACGGCGGAAGAGTTCACAGATACGCAGTATTTT. It codes for CASTAEEFTDTQYF.

V is TRBV5-1 and J is TRBJ1-2; the D is unclear. CDR3 length equals 13 residues. V was cut by 2 bases and J by 6 bases, with 11 bases left in between. The germline V gene encodes CDR1 SGHRS and CDR2 YFSETQ. CDR3 DNA sequence: TGCGCCAGCAGCTTAAGCGGGCGGGATGGCTACACCTTC. Its protein is CASSLSGRDGYTF.

This clone showed up many times. The chain links TRBV5-1 to TRBJ2-1; D gene uncertain. The CDR3 loop spans 16 amino acids. Germline CDR1 is SGHRS and CDR2 is YFSETQ. Deletions cut 4 bases from V and 3 bases from J, with 17 bases between. The CDR3 region has the DNA TGCGCCAGCAGCCCTAAGCCCGGTAGGAACTACAATGAGCAGTTCTTC. It specifies CASSPKPGRNYNEQFF.

The chain recombines TRBV6-1 with TRBJ2-5; maybe TRBD2 (7 bases). V was cut by 6 bases and J by 3 bases, with 14 bases left in between. CDR1 MNHNS and CDR2 SASEGT come from the germline V gene. The CDR3 length is 14 residues. This CDR3 is CASRKGGGKETQYF. The DNA for the CDR3 is TGTGCCAGCAGGAAGGGGGGGGGCAAAGAGACCCAGTACTTC.

The V gene is TRBV5-1, the J gene TRBJ2-3; tentative D call: TRBD2 (6 bases). The CDR3 consists of 15 residues. Germline V gene sequence: CDR1 SGHRS, CDR2 YFSETQ. V was clipped by 7 bases and J by 2 bases, with 17 bases between them. This CDR3 reads CASSPPLANTDTQYF. The CDR3 DNA is TGCGCCAGCTCCCCCCCACTAGCTAACACAGATACGCAGTATTTT. Full variable domain (missing parts from reference TRBV5-1 and TRBJ2-3): KAGVTQTPRYLIKTRGQQVTLSCSPISGHRSVSWYQQTPGQGLQFLFEYFSETQRNKGNFPGRFSGRQFSNSRSEMNVSTLELGDSALYLCASSPPLANTDTQYFGPGTRLTVL.

This clone was seen just once. The chain combines TRBV10-1 with TRBJ2-7; 7 bases are a match to TRBD2. The trim removed 6 bases at V and 4 bases at J, leaving 12 bases unmatched. The V gene's germline CDR1 is WNHNN and CDR2 SYGVQD (reference sequence). The CDR3 runs to 15 residues. Here the CDR3 reads CASRPGAGVRYEQYF. DNA for the CDR3: TGCGCCAGCAGGCCCGGGGCGGGAGTCAGATACGAGCAGTACTTC.

Turning to this clone: One end of the junction does not line up with germline, which may come from a read error. The chain is built from TRBV27 and TRBJ1-1; TRBD1 aligns across 8 bases. Germline lookup yields CDR1 MNHEY and CDR2 SMNVEV (reference sequence). There are 16 residues in the CDR3. The CDR3, as DNA: TGTGCCAGCACAAGCAGGGGGCGCTTCATGAACACTGAAGCTTCCTTT. The encoded protein is CASTSRGRFMNTEASF.

CDR3 in amino acids: CASSWVAGQPQHF. In DNA form, the CDR3 reads TGCGCCAGCAGCTGGGTCGCTGGCCAGCCCCAGCATTTT. J is TRBJ1-5 and V is TRBV5-1, with D unclear. This CDR3 region has 13 residues. The V and J ends lost 3 bases and 7 bases respectively, with 11 bases between them. Germline V gene data show CDR1 as SGHRS and CDR2 as YFSETQ.

This chain joins TRBV5-1 and TRBJ2-3; 13 positions match TRBD2. The V gene's germline CDR1 is SGHRS and CDR2 YFSETQ. The CDR3 spans 16 residues. Trimming cost V 2 bases and J 5 bases; bases outside gene matches: 5. The chain's CDR3 is CASSLLAGGPLDTQYF. CDR3 DNA: TGCGCCAGCAGCTTACTAGCGGGAGGGCCTTTAGATACGCAGTATTTT.

The chain has TRBV5-1 and TRBJ2-7, with TRBD1 matching over 8 bases. The junction had 3 bases not matched to a gene; V was cut back by 1 base and J by 3 bases. CDR3 size: 14 residues. Germline-derived CDR1 and CDR2 are SGHRS and YFSETQ. CDR3 DNA sequence: TGCGCCAGCAGCTTGTCAGGGGGCGGCTACGAGCAGTACTTC. This translates into CASSLSGGGYEQYF. Variable domain in full (rest from reference TRBV5-1 and TRBJ2-7): KAGVTQTPRYLIKTRGQQVTLSCSPISGHRSVSWYQQTPGQGLQFLFEYFSETQRNKGNFPGRFSGRQFSNSRSEMNVSTLELGDSALYLCASSLSGGGYEQYFGPGTRLTVT.

Comment on this clone: A far more abundant clone sits one base away, making this likely a read error. The V call is TRBV27, the J call TRBJ2-2, with 8 bases lining up with TRBD1. The CDR3 totals 13 residues. Germline V gene sequence: CDR1 MNHEY, CDR2 SMNVEV (reference sequence). V lost 6 bases to trimming and J lost 6 bases; unmatched junction nucleotides: 3. The CDR3, as DNA: TGTGCCAGCAGGACAGGGGAATCCGGGGAGCTGTTTTTT. The encoded protein is CASRTGESGELFF.

This chain links TRBV7-3 with TRBJ2-3, with D maybe TRBD2 (6 bases). V was shortened by 1 base and J by 5 bases, with 7 bases between the two germline ends. CDR1 is SGHTA and CDR2 is FQGTGA in the germline V gene. This CDR3 comprises 13 residues. The CDR3 nucleotides read TGTGCCAGCAGCTTAATGGGAGGAGATACGCAGTATTTT. Translation gives CASSLMGGDTQYF.

V gene TRBV19 combines with J gene TRBJ2-5; 7 bases match TRBD2. Losses at the gene ends were 3 bases for V and 2 bases for J; bases not matched to a gene: 6. This CDR3 spans 15 amino acids. Germline V lookup: CDR1 LNHDA, CDR2 SQIVND (reference sequence). For the CDR3, the DNA is TGTGCCAGTAGTATCGGGGGGACCACTCAAGAGACCCAGTACTTC. Translated: CASSIGGTTQETQYF.

Of note for this clone: Other DNA sequences in this specimen translate into the identical CDR3. The rearrangement uses TRBV5-1 and TRBJ2-7; TRBD2 is a possible D gene (7 bases). CDR1 SGHRS and CDR2 YFSETQ come from the germline V gene. Trimming pared 0 bases from V and 2 bases from J, leaving 9 bases between. The CDR3 contains 14 residues. The CDR3 coding sequence is TGCGCCAGCAGCTTGGCGGGGGGCCCCTACGAGCAGTACTTC. Protein product: CASSLAGGPYEQYF.

CDR3 protein: CASSFQGPSYGYTF. The CDR3 DNA is TGTGCCAGCAGTTTTCAGGGGCCGAGCTATGGCTACACCTTC. V usage is TRBV28 and J usage is TRBJ1-2; a weak D match, TRBD1 (6 bases). The germline CDR1 and CDR2 sequences are MDHEN and SYDVKM. The CDR3 totals 14 residues. Trimming stripped 3 bases from V and 4 bases from J, with 12 bases between.

The chain has TRBV28 and TRBJ2-5; 8 nucleotides agree with TRBD2. This CDR3 spans 15 amino acids. Germline CDR1 MDHEN, CDR2 SYDVKM. With V trimmed by 3 bases and J by 2 bases, 5 bases remained unmatched. The CDR3 DNA reads TGTGCCAGCAGTTTTCTTACTAGCGGACAAGAGACCCAGTACTTC. It yields the protein CASSFLTSGQETQYF.

The CDR3 loop is CASSLATGGRSYEQYF. The DNA for the CDR3 is TGTGCCAGCAGCTTAGCCACGGGAGGGAGAAGCTACGAGCAGTACTTC. The chain links TRBV11-1 to TRBJ2-7, with TRBD2 matching over 8 bases. J lost 3 bases, V lost 0 bases, and 7 bases had no gene match. Germline lookup yields CDR1 SGHAT and CDR2 FQDESV (reference sequence). This CDR3 comprises 16 residues. Combining the CDR3 with reference TRBV11-1 and TRBJ2-7 gives the whole variable domain EAEVAQSPRYKITEKSQAVAFWCDPISGHATLYWYRQILGQGPELLVQFQDESVVDDSQLPKDRFSAERLKGVDSTLKIQPAELGDSAMYLCASSLATGGRSYEQYFGPGTRLTVT.

This chain connects TRBV9 to TRBJ2-1; D is ambiguous. Trimming pared 7 bases from V and 3 bases from J, leaving 17 bases between. Germline V gene sequence: CDR1 SGDLS, CDR2 YYNGEE. The CDR3 has 15 amino acids. In DNA form, the CDR3 reads TGTGCCAGCGGGCCCTCGCGACTTCGCTACAATGAGCAGTTCTTC. This codes for CASGPSRLRYNEQFF.

The chain has TRBV5-5 and TRBJ2-7; the D is unclear. V lost 2 bases to trimming and J lost 2 bases, with 11 bases between them. This CDR3 region has 14 residues. CDR1 and CDR2 (germline): SGHKS, YYEKEE (reference sequence). The CDR3 sequence is CASSLRTDPYEQYF. For the CDR3, the DNA is TGTGCCAGCAGCTTACGGACCGACCCCTACGAGCAGTACTTC.

This clone came up once. The V and J genes are TRBV21-1 and TRBJ2-7; the table gives TRBD1 as D, unverified against the DNA. TRBV21-1 is termed a pseudogene. The CDR3 totals 17 residues. The CDR3 nucleotides are TGTGCCAGCAGCAAATACCCCGGGACAGGTCCCCACTACGAGCAGTACTTC. This sequence encodes CASSKYPGTGPHYEQYF.

A remark on this clone: Other DNA sequences in this specimen translate into the identical CDR3. Written as DNA, the CDR3 is TGTGCCAGCTCACCCGGGGGGGGTCAGGAGACCCAGTACTTC. It yields the protein CASSPGGGQETQYF. J is TRBJ2-5 and V is TRBV18, with 8 bases identical to TRBD2. CDR3 length: 14 amino acids. V gave up 3 bases and J gave up 5 bases; unmatched junction bases: 5. The germline CDR1 and CDR2 sequences are KGHSH and LQKENI.

The count of this clone is one. The rearrangement joins TRBV7-3 to TRBJ1-1; a weak D match, TRBD1 (5 bases). The length of the CDR3 is 14 residues. Trimming cost V 2 bases and J 5 bases, with 12 bases left between them. CDR1 is SGHTA, CDR2 FQGTGA, per germline. The CDR3 here is CASSLEAGRTEAFF. The CDR3 DNA is TGTGCCAGCAGCTTAGAGGCAGGGAGAACTGAAGCTTTCTTT.

The CDR3 spells CASSETTGPDNIYEQYF. For the CDR3, the DNA is TGTGCCAGCAGTGAAACCACAGGGCCCGACAATATATACGAGCAGTACTTC. This chain connects TRBV6-1 to TRBJ2-7, with D perhaps matching TRBD1 (6 bases). CDR3 length: 17 amino acids. Deletions cut 2 bases from V and 4 bases from J, with 21 bases between. Germline values: CDR1 MNHNS, CDR2 SASEGT.

The chain is built from TRBV28 and TRBJ1-5; D unresolved. Trimming left V 2 bases short and J 2 bases short, with 13 bases between. Germline values: CDR1 MDHEN, CDR2 SYDVKM. The CDR3 has 16 residues. CDR3 region: CASSLKWRPRNQPQHF. The CDR3 DNA is TGTGCCAGCAGTTTAAAGTGGCGACCTCGCAATCAGCCCCAGCATTTT.

V and J are TRBV18 and TRBJ1-1; a weak D match, TRBD1 (5 bases). Trimming removed 0 bases from V and 1 base from J, with 9 bases in between. The germline V gene encodes CDR1 KGHSH and CDR2 LQKENI. The CDR3 length is 15 residues. The CDR3 reads CASSPPLGPNTEAFF. Here the CDR3 DNA reads TGTGCCAGCTCACCACCCTTGGGGCCGAACACTGAAGCTTTCTTT. Looking up the rest from reference TRBV18 and TRBJ1-1 gives the full variable domain: NAGVMQNPRHLVRRRGQEARLRCSPMKGHSHVYWYRQLPEEGLKFMVYLQKENIIDESGMPKERFSAEFPKEGPSILRIQQVVRGDSAAYFCASSPPLGPNTEAFFGQGTRLTVV.

V usage is TRBV28 and J usage is TRBJ1-4; TRBD1 matches at 7 bases. Germline CDR1 MDHEN, CDR2 SYDVKM. CDR3 length equals 16 residues. Trimming took 9 bases from V and 8 from J; bases not matched to a gene: 18. CDR3 residues: CASTGTDHSEGEKLFF. The CDR3 bases are TGTGCCAGTACCGGGACAGACCACTCCGAGGGCGAAAAACTGTTTTTT.

The CDR3 nucleotides read TGTGCCAGCGGTGGAGGGAGGGCTAGCGGGAGTGAGAAGTACTTC. Translating it yields CASGGGRASGSEKYF. The chain links TRBV2 to TRBJ2-7, with 10 bases aligning to TRBD2. Germline-derived CDR1 and CDR2 are SNHLY and FYNNEI. This CDR3 has 15 amino acids. Trimming cost V 8 bases and J 11 bases; bases outside gene matches: 18.